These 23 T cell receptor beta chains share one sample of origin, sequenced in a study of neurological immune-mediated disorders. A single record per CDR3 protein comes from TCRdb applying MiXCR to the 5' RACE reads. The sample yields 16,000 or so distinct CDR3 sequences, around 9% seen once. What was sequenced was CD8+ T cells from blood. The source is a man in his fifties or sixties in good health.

CDR3 nucleotides: TGCGCCAGCAGTGGGCAGGGGGACCCCTACGAGCAGTACTTC. Protein: CASSGQGDPYEQYF. J is TRBJ2-7 and V is TRBV10-1, with TRBD1 identical over 7 bases. Germline lookup yields CDR1 WNHNN and CDR2 SYGVQD (reference sequence). With 4 bases clipped from V and 2 bases from J, the junction kept 5 bases outside the gene matches. The length of the CDR3 is 14 residues.

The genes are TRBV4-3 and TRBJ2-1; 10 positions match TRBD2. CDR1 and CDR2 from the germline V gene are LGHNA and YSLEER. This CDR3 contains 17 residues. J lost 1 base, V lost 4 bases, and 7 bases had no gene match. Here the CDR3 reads CASSPRGSGRSYNEQFF. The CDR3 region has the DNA TGCGCCAGCAGCCCGCGGGGTAGCGGGAGGTCCTACAATGAGCAGTTCTTC.

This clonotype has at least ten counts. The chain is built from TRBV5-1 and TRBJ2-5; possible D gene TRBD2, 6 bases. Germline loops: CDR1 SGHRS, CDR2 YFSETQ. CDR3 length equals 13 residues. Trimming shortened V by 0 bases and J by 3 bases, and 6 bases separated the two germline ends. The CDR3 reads CASSLGLEETQYF. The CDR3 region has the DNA TGCGCCAGCAGCTTGGGACTAGAAGAGACCCAGTACTTC.

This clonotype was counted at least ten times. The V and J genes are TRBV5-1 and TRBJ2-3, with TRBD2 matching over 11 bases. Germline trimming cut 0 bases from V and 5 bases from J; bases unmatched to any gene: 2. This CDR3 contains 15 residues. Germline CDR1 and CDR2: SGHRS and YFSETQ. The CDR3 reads CASSLVAGGKDTQYF. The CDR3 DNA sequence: TGCGCCAGCAGCTTGGTAGCGGGAGGGAAAGATACGCAGTATTTT.

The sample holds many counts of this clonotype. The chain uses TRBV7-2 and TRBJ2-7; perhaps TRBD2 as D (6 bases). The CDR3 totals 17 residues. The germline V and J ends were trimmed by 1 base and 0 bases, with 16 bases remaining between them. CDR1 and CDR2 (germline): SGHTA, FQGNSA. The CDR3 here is CASSLEEVAVHSYEQYF. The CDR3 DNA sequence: TGTGCCAGCAGCTTAGAGGAAGTAGCGGTTCACTCCTACGAGCAGTACTTC.

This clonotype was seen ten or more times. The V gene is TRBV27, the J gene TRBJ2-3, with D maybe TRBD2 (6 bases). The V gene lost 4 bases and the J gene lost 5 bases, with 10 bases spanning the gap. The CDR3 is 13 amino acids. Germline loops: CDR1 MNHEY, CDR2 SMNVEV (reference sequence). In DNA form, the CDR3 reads TGTGCCAGCAGTTCCCGTAGCGGAGATACGCAGTATTTT. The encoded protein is CASSSRSGDTQYF.

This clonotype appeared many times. The CDR3 region is CASSQELHSSGRGAGELFF. In DNA form, the CDR3 reads TGCGCCAGCAGCCAAGAACTCCATTCTAGCGGGAGAGGGGCCGGGGAGCTGTTTTTT. V is TRBV4-3 and J is TRBJ2-2; 10 bases agree with TRBD2. This CDR3 spans 19 amino acids. V trimming: 0 bases; J trimming: 6 bases; junction bases outside the gene matches: 13. CDR1 LGHNA and CDR2 YSLEER come from the germline V gene.

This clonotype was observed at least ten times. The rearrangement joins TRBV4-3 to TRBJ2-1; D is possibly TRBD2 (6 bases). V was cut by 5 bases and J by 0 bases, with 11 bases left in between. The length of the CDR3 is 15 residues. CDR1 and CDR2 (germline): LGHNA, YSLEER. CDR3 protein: CASSAERASYNEQFF. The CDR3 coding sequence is TGCGCCAGCAGCGCTGAGCGGGCCTCCTACAATGAGCAGTTCTTC.

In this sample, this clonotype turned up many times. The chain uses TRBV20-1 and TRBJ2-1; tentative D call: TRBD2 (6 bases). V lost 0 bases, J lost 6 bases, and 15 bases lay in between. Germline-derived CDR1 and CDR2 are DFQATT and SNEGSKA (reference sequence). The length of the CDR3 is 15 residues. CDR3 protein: CSARDGLSQFNEQFF. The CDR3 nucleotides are TGCAGTGCTAGAGACGGACTATCCCAGTTCAATGAGCAGTTCTTC.

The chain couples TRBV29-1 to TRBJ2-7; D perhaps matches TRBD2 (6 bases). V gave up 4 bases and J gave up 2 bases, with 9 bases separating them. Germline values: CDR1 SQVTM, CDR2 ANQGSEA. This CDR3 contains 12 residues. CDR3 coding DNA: TGCAGCGTTGGCCGGGGGACCTACGAGCAGTACTTC. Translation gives CSVGRGTYEQYF.

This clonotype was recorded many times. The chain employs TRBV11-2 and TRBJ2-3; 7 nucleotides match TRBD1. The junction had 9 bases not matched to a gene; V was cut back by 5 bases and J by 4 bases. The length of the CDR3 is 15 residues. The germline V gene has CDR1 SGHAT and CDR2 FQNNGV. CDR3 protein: CASSNRDSGSDTQYF. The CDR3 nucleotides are TGTGCCAGCAGCAACCGGGACAGTGGCTCAGATACGCAGTATTTT.

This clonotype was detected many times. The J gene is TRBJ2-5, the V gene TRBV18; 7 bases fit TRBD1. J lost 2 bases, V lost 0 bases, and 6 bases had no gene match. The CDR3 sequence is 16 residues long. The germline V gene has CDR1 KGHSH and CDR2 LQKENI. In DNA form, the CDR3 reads TGTGCCAGCTCACCACCCGGACAGGCGACACAAGAGACCCAGTACTTC. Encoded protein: CASSPPGQATQETQYF. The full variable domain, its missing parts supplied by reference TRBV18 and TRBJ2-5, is NAGVMQNPRHLVRRRGQEARLRCSPMKGHSHVYWYRQLPEEGLKFMVYLQKENIIDESGMPKERFSAEFPKEGPSILRIQQVVRGDSAAYFCASSPPGQATQETQYFGPGTRLLVL.

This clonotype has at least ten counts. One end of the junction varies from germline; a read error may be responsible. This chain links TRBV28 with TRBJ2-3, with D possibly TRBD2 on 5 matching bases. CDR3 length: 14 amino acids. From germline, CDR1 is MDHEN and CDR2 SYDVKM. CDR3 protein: CASTPSAGADTRYF. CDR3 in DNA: TGTGCCAGCACCCCCTCCGCGGGCGCAGATACGCGGTATTTT.

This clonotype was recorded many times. The CDR3 sequence: CASNDRGRGEQYF. Here the CDR3 DNA reads TGTGCCAGTAATGACAGGGGACGGGGCGAGCAGTACTTC. The genes are TRBV19 and TRBJ2-7; 8 bases are shared with TRBD1. V trimming: 7 bases; J trimming: 6 bases; junction bases outside the gene matches: 8. The V gene's germline CDR1 is LNHDA and CDR2 SQIVND (reference sequence). CDR3 length: 13 amino acids.

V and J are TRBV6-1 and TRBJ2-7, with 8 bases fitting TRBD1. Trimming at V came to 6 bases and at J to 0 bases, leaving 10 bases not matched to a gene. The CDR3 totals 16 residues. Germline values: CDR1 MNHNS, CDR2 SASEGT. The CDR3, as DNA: TGTGCCAGCAGCCTAACCTGGGACAGGAGCTCCTACGAGCAGTACTTC. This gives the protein CASSLTWDRSSYEQYF.

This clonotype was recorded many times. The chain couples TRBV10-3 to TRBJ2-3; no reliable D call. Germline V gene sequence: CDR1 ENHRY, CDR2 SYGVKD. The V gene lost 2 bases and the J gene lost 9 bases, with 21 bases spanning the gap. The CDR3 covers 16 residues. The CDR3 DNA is TGTGCCATCAGTGAGCCGGGCCGGAAAAAGAGAGAGACGCAGTATTTT. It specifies CAISEPGRKKRETQYF.

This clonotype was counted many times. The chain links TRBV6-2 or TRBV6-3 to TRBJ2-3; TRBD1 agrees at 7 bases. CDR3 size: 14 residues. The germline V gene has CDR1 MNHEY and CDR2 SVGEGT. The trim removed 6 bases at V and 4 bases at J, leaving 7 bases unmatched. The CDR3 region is CASSPRTGPDTQYF. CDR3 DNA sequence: TGTGCCAGCAGCCCTAGGACAGGTCCAGATACGCAGTATTTT.

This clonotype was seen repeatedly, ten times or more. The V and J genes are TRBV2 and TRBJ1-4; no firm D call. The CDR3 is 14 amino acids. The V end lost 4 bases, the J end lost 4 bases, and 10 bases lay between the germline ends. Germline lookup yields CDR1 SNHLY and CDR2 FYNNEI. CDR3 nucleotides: TGTGCCAGCAGTGGTCTTTTGATTAATGAAAAACTGTTTTTT. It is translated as CASSGLLINEKLFF.

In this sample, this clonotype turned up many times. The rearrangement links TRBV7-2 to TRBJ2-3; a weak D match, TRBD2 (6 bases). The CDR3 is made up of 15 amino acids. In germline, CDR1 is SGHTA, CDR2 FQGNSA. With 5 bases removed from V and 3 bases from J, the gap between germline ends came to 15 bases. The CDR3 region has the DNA TGTGCCAGCAGCACCTTAGCGGCGGGGACAGATACGCAGTATTTT. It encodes CASSTLAAGTDTQYF.

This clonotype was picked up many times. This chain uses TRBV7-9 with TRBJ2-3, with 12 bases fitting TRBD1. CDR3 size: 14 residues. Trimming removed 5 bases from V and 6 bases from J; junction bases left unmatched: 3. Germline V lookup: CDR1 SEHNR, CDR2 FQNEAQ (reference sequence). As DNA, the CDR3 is TGTGCCAGCAGCCCGGGACAGGGGGCGGATACGCAGTATTTT. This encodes CASSPGQGADTQYF. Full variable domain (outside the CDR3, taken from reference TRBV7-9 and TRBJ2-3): DTGVSQNPRHKITKRGQNVTFRCDPISEHNRLYWYRQTLGQGPEFLTYFQNEAQLEKSRLLSDRFSAERPKGSFSTLEIQRTEQGDSAMYLCASSPGQGADTQYFGPGTRLTVL.

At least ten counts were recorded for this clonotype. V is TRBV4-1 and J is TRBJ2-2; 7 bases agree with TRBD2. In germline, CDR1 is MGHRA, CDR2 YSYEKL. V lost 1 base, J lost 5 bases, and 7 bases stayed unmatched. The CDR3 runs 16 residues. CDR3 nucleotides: TGCGCCAGCAGCCAAGTCCCGGGACTACCGACCGGGGAGCTGTTTTTT. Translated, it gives CASSQVPGLPTGELFF.

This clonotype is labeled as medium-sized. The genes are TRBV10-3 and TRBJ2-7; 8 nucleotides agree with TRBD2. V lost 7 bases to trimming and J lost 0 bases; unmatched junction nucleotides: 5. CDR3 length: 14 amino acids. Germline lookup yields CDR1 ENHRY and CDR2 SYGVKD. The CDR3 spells CAITDGGVSYEQYF. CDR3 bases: TGTGCCATCACGGACGGGGGGGTCTCCTACGAGCAGTACTTC.

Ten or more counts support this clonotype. CDR3 sequence: CASSFELGRGQETQYF. In DNA, the CDR3 is TGTGCCAGCAGCTTCGAATTAGGCAGGGGTCAAGAGACCCAGTACTTC. The genes are TRBV7-9 and TRBJ2-5; tentative D call: TRBD1 (6 bases). The germline V and J ends were trimmed by 3 bases and 2 bases, with 16 bases remaining between them. This CDR3 region has 16 residues. Germline CDR1 SEHNR, CDR2 FQNEAQ (reference sequence). Supplemented by reference TRBV7-9 and TRBJ2-5, the full variable domain reads DTGVSQNPRHKITKRGQNVTFRCDPISEHNRLYWYRQTLGQGPEFLTYFQNEAQLEKSRLLSDRFSAERPKGSFSTLEIQRTEQGDSAMYLCASSFELGRGQETQYFGPGTRLLVL.